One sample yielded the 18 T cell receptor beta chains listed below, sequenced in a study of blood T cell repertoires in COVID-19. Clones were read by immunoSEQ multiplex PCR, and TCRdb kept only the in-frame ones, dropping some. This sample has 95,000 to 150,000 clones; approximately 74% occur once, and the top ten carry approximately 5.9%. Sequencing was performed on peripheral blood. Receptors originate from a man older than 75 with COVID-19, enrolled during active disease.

The CDR3 protein is CATSRGGGSSGNTIYF. The CDR3 nucleotides read TGTGCCACCAGCAGAGGGGGGGGGAGCTCTGGAAACACCATATATTTT. J is TRBJ1-3 and V is TRBV15; TRBD1 might be the D (5 bases). In germline, CDR1 is LNHNV, CDR2 YYDKDF (reference sequence). The ends were cut back, 1 base at V and 0 bases at J, with 10 bases in the middle. The length of the CDR3 is 16 residues.

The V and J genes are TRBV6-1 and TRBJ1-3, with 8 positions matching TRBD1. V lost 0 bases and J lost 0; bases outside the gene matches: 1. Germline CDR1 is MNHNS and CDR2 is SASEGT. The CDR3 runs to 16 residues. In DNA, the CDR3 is TGTGCCAGCAGTGAAGCGACAGGGGCCTCTGGAAACACCATATATTTT. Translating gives CASSEATGASGNTIYF.

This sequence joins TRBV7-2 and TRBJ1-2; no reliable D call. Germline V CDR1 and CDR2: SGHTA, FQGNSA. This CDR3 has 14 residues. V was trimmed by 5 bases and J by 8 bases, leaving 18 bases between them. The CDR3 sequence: CASSPGPGGKGYTF. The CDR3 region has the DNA TGTGCCAGCAGCCCTGGCCCCGGCGGAAAGGGCTACACCTTC.

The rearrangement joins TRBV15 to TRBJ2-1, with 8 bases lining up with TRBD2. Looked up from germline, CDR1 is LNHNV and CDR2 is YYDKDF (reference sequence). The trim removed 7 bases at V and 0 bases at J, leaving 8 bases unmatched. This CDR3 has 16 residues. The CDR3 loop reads CATTMGTRPSYNEQFF. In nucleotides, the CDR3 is TGTGCCACCACAATGGGGACTAGGCCCTCCTACAATGAGCAGTTCTTC.

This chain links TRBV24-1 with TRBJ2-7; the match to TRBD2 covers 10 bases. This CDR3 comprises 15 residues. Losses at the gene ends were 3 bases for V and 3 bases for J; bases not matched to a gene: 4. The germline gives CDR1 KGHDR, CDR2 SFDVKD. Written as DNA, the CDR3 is TGTGCCACCAGTGATCCCGGGACTAGCGACTACGAGCAGTACTTC. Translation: CATSDPGTSDYEQYF.

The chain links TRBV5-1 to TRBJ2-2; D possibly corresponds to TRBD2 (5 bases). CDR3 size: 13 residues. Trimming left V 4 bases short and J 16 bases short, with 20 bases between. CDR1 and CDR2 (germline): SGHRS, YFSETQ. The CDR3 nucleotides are TGCGCCAGCAGCATAGAGTGGTACGGGGTTCGGTTTTTT. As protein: CASSIEWYGVRFF.

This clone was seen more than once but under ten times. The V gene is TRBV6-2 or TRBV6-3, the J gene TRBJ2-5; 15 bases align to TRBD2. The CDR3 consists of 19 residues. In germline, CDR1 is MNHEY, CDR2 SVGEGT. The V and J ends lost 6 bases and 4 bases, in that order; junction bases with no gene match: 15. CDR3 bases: TGTGCCAGCAGCCAATTCGAGGGGACTAGCGGGAGGTACGGAGAGACCCAGTACTTC. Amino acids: CASSQFEGTSGRYGETQYF.

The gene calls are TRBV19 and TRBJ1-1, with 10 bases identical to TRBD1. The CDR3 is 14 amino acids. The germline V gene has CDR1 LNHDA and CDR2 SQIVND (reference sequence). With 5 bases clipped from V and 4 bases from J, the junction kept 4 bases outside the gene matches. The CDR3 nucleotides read TGTGCCAGTAGTCTCGGGGACAGGGGCACTGAAGCTTTCTTT. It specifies CASSLGDRGTEAFF.

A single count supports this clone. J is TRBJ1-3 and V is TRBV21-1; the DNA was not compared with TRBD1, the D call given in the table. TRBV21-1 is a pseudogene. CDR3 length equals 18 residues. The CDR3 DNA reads TGTGCCAGCAGGAACTTCCCGCCCGACAGGGGAAGTGGAAACACCATATATTTT. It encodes CASRNFPPDRGSGNTIYF.

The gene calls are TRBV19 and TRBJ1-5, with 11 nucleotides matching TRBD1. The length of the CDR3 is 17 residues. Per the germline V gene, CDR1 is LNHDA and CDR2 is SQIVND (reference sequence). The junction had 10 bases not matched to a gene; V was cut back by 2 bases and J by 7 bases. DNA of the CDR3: TGTGCCAGTAGTATACCCCTCGGACAGGGGGCTGGGCAGCCCCAGCATTTT. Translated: CASSIPLGQGAGQPQHF.

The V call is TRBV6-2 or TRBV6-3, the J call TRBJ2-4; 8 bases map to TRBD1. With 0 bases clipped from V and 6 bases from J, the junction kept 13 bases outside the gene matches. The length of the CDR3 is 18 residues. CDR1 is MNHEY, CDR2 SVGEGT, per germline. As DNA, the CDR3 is TGTGCCAGCAGTTACTCTCGCAGGGGGCATTTAAGCGGAAACATTCAGTACTTC. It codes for CASSYSRRGHLSGNIQYF.

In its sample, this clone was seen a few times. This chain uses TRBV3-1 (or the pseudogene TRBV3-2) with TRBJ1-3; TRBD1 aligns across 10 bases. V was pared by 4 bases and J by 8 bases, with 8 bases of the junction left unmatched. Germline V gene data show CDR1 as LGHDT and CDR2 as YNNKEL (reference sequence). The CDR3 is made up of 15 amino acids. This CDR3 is CASSLGTGVGDTIYF. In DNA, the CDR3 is TGTGCCAGCAGCCTAGGGACAGGGGTCGGGGACACCATATATTTT.

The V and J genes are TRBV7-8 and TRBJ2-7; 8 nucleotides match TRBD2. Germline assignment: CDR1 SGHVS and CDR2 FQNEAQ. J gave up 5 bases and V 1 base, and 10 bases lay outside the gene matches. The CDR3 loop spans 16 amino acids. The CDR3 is CASSLGPGRATHEQYF. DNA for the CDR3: TGTGCCAGCAGCTTAGGGCCCGGGAGGGCCACTCACGAGCAGTACTTC.

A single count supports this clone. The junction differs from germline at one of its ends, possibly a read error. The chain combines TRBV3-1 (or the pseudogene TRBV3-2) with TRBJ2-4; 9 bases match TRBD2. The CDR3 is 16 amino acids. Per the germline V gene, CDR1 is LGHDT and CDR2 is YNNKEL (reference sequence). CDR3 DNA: TGTACCAGCAGCCAAGGGGCGGGAGGGTTGGAAAACATTCAGTACTTC. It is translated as CTSSQGAGGLENIQYF.

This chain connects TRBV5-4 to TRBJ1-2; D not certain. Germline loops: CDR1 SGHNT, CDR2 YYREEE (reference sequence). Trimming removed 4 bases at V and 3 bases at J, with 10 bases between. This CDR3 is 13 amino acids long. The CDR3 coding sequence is TGTGCCAGCAGCGCAAACCCGGACTATGGCTACACCTTC. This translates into CASSANPDYGYTF.

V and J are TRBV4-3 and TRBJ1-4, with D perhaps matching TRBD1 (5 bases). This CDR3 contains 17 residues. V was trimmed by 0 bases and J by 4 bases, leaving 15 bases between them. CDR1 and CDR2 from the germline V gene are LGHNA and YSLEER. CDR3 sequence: CASSQDGGAWRNEKLFF. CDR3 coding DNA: TGCGCCAGCAGCCAAGATGGCGGGGCTTGGCGTAATGAAAAACTGTTTTTT.

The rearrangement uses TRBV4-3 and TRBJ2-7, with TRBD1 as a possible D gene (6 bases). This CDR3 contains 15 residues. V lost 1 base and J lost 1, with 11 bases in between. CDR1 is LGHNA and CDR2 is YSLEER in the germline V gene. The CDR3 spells CASSQVADSSYEQYF. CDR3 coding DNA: TGCGCCAGCAGCCAAGTGGCGGACAGTTCCTACGAGCAGTACTTC.

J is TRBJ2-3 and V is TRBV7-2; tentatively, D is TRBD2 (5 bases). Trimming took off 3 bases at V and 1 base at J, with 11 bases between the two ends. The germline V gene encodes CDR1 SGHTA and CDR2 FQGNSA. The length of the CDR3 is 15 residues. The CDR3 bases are TGTGCCAGCAGCTTTGGGTCAGCGGGCACAGATACGCAGTATTTT. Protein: CASSFGSAGTDTQYF.